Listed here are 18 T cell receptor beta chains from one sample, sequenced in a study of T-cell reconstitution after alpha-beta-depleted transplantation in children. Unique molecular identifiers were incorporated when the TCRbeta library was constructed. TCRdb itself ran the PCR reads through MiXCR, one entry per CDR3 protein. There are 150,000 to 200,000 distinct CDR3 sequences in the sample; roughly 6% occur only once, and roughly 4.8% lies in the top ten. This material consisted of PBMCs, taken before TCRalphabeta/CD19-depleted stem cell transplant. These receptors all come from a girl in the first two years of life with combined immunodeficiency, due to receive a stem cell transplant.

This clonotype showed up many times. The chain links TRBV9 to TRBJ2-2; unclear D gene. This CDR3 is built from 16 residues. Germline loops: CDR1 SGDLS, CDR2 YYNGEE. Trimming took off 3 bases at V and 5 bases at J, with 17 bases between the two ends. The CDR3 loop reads CASSATRPPLTGELFF. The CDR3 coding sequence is TGTGCCAGCAGCGCAACCAGACCGCCGTTGACCGGGGAGCTGTTTTTT.

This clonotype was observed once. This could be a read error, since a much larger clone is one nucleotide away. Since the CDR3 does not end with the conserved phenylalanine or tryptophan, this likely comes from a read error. CDR3 region: CASSLSQGRVYGYTY. Here the CDR3 DNA reads TGTGCCAGCAGTTTATCCCAGGGGCGGGTGTATGGCTACACCTAC. The gene calls are TRBV27 and TRBJ1-2; D possibly corresponds to TRBD1 (6 bases). Looked up from germline, CDR1 is MNHEY and CDR2 is SMNVEV (reference sequence). The CDR3 consists of 15 residues. With 0 bases removed from V and 5 bases from J, the gap between germline ends came to 13 bases.

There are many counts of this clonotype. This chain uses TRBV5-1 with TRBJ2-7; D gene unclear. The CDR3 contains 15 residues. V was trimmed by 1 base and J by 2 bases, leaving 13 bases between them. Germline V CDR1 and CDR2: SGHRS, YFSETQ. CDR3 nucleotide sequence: TGCGCCAGCAGCTTGTCATTATCAGTTACCTACGAGCAGTACTTC. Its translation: CASSLSLSVTYEQYF.

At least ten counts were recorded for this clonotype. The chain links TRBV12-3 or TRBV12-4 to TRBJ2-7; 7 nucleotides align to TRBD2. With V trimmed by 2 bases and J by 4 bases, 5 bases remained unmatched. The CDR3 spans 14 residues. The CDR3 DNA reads TGTGCCAGCAGTTTAAGAGCGGGAAGGTACGAGCAGTACTTC. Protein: CASSLRAGRYEQYF.

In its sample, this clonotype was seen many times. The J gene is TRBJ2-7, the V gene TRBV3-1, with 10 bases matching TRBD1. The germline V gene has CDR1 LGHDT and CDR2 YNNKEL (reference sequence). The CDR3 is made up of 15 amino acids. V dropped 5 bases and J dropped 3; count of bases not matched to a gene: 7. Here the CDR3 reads CASSYTGTGDYEQYF. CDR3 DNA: TGTGCCAGCAGCTACACCGGGACAGGGGACTACGAGCAGTACTTC.

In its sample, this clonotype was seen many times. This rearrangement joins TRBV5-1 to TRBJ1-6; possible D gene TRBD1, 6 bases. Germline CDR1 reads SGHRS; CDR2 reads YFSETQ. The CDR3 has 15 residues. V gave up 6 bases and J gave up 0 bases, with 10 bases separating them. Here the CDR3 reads CASTQGSSYNSPLHF. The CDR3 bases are TGCGCCAGCACTCAGGGGAGCTCCTATAATTCACCCCTCCACTTT.

CDR3 DNA sequence: TGTGCCAGCAGTTCGGGCGGGGGAAGCACAGATACGCAGTATTTT. Its translation: CASSSGGGSTDTQYF. This sequence joins TRBV27 and TRBJ2-3; 7 bases agree with TRBD2. V trimming: 4 bases; J trimming: 0 bases; junction bases outside the gene matches: 4. The CDR3 has 15 amino acids. CDR1 and CDR2 from the germline V gene are MNHEY and SMNVEV (reference sequence).

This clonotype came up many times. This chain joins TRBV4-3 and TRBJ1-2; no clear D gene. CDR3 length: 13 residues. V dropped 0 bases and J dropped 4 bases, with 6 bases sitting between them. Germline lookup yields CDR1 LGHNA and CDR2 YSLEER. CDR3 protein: CASSQDGIYGYTF. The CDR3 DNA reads TGCGCCAGCAGCCAAGACGGGATCTATGGCTACACCTTC.

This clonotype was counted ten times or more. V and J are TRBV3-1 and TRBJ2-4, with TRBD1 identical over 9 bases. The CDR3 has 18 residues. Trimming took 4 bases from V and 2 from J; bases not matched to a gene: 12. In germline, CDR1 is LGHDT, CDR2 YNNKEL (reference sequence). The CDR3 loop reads CASSPHTGGLGTKNIQYF. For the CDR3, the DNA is TGTGCCAGCAGCCCGCATACAGGGGGCCTGGGAACCAAAAACATTCAGTACTTC.

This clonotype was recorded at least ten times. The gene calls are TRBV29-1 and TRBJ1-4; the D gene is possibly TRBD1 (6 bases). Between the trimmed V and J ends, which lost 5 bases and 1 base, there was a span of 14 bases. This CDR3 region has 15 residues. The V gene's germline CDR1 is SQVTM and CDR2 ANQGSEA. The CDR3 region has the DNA TGCAGCGTTCGGCAAATACAGGGAACTAATGAAAAACTGTTTTTT. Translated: CSVRQIQGTNEKLFF.

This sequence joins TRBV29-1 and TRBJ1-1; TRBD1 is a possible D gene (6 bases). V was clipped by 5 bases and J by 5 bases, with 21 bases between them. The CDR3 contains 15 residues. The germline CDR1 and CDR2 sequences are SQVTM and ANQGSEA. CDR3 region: CSVPRQGFGNTEAFF. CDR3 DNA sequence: TGCAGCGTTCCTCGCCAGGGGTTTGGGAATACTGAAGCTTTCTTT.

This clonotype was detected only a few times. CDR3 in amino acids: CASSSSGAAYEQYF. The CDR3 region has the DNA TGTGCCAGCAGCTCTAGCGGGGCCGCCTACGAGCAGTACTTC. This chain joins TRBV11-2 and TRBJ2-7; TRBD2 aligns across 9 bases. This CDR3 has 14 amino acids. CDR1 and CDR2 (germline): SGHAT, FQNNGV. V shed 4 bases and J 2 bases; nucleotides not matched to a gene: 3.

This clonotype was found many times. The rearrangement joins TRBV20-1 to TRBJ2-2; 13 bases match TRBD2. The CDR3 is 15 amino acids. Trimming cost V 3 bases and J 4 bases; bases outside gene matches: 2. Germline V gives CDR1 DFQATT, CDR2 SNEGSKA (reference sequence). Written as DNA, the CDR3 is TGCAGTGCTAGTAGACTAGCGGGAGGCACCGGGGAGCTGTTTTTT. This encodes CSASRLAGGTGELFF.

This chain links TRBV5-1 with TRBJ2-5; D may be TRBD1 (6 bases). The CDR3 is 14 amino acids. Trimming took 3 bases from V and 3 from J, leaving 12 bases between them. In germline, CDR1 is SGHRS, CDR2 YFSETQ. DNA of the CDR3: TGCGCCAGCAGCTCCTGGACAGTGGAAGAGACCCAGTACTTC. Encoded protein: CASSSWTVEETQYF. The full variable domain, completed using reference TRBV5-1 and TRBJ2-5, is KAGVTQTPRYLIKTRGQQVTLSCSPISGHRSVSWYQQTPGQGLQFLFEYFSETQRNKGNFPGRFSGRQFSNSRSEMNVSTLELGDSALYLCASSSWTVEETQYFGPGTRLLVL.

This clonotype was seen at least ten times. In nucleotides, the CDR3 is TGCAGCGTTCCCATTGGCTACACCTTC. It is translated as CSVPIGYTF. The gene calls are TRBV29-1 and TRBJ1-2; the D is unclear. This CDR3 has 9 residues. The germline CDR1 and CDR2 sequences are SQVTM and ANQGSEA. Trimming left V 5 bases short and J 7 bases short, with 5 bases between. Full variable domain (missing parts from reference TRBV29-1 and TRBJ1-2): SAVISQKPSRDICQRGTSLTIQCQVDSQVTMMFWYRQQPGQSLTLIATANQGSEATYESGFVIDKFPISRPNLTFSTLTVSNMSPEDSSIYLCSVPIGYTFGSGTRLTVV.

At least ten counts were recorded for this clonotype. Here the CDR3 DNA reads TGTGCCTCCTCTTCTGGGACTAGCGGGAGGAATGAGCAGTTCTTC. Translation: CASSSGTSGRNEQFF. The V and J genes are TRBV27 and TRBJ2-1; 15 bases match TRBD2. The germline V gene encodes CDR1 MNHEY and CDR2 SMNVEV (reference sequence). The CDR3 has 15 residues. J lost 7 bases, V lost 11 bases, and 9 bases had no gene match.

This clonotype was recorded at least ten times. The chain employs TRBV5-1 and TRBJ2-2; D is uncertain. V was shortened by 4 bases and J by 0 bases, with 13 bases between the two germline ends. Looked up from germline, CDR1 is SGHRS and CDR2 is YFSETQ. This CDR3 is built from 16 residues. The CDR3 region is CASSVSNDPNTGELFF. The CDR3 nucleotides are TGCGCCAGCAGCGTATCGAATGACCCGAACACCGGGGAGCTGTTTTTT. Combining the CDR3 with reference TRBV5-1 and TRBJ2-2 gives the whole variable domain KAGVTQTPRYLIKTRGQQVTLSCSPISGHRSVSWYQQTPGQGLQFLFEYFSETQRNKGNFPGRFSGRQFSNSRSEMNVSTLELGDSALYLCASSVSNDPNTGELFFGEGSRLTVL.

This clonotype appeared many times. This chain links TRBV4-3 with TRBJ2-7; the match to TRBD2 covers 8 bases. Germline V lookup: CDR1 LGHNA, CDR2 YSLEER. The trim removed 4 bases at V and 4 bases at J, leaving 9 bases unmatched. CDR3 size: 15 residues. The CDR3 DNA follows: TGCGCCAGCAGCCTTCGAGCGGGAGTTGAGTACGAGCAGTACTTC. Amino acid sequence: CASSLRAGVEYEQYF.